The clone carrying this T cell receptor beta chain was found many times. TRAV- and TRBV-specific primers, spanning alpha and beta chains, primed first-strand cDNA. PCR amplification of the TCRs was performed with Phusion for 20 to 25 PCR cycles, and it relied on a constant-region primer together with a V-primer adapter. TCRdb redid the calling of the reads with MiXCR, one entry per CDR3 protein. Of roughly 76,000 distinct CDR3 sequences in the sample, under 20% were seen once. Time point defined: before trial treatment. These data come from a study of low-dose radiotherapy and immunotherapy resistance in tumors. Study-wide context: Intravenous ipilimumab 1 mg/kg every six weeks was given with nivolumab 240 mg every two weeks.

The CDR3 loop spans 20 amino acids. The V and J ends lost 3 bases and 1 base, in that order; junction bases with no gene match: 17. Germline assignment: CDR1 MNHEY and CDR2 SMNVEV (reference sequence). Sample: PBMCs, taken before treatment. The J gene is TRBJ1-1, the V gene TRBV27, with 10 positions matching TRBD1. The receptor was derived from a male donor with prostate cancer. CDR3 in amino acids: CASSFTLRRDRGRRNTEAFF. CDR3 in DNA: TGTGCCAGCAGTTTTACCTTGCGGAGGGACAGGGGCCGGAGGAACACTGAAGCTTTCTTT.